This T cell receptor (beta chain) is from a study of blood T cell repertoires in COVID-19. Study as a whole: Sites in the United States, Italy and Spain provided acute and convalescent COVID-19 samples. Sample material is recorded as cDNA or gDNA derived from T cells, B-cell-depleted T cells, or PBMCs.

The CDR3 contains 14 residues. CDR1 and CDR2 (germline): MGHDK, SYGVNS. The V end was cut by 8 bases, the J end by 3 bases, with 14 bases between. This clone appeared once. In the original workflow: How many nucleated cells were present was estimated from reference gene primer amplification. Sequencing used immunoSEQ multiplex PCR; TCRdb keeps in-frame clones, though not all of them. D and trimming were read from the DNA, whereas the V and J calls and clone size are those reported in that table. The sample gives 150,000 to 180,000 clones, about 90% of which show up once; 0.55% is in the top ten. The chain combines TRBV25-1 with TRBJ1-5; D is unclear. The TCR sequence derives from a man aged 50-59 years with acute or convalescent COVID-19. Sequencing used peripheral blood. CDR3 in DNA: TGTGCCAGCTCCCATCAGGTTACCAATCAGCCCCAGCATTTT. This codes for CASSHQVTNQPQHF.